This T cell receptor beta chain derives from a study of blood T cell repertoires in COVID-19. Study background: Some COVID-19 samples were acute and others convalescent; all came from the United States, Italy and Spain. PBMCs, B-cell-depleted T cells, or T cells provided the cDNA or gDNA that made up the material.

Germline CDR1 MRHNA, CDR2 SNTAGT. There are 14 residues in the CDR3. Trimming pared 0 bases from V and 3 bases from J, leaving 9 bases between. The authors' processing: Counts of nucleated cells, estimated from reference gene primer amplification, were obtained. This table comes from immunoSEQ multiplex PCR, and its TCRdb copy is limited to in-frame clones, with some not included. That table gives V, J and clone size, and the DNA gave D and trimming. The top ten hold 26% of the sample, which has 15,000 to 20,000 clones, over 75% seen once. Sequenced: peripheral blood. This chain uses TRBV6-4 with TRBJ2-7; D might be TRBD2 (5 bases). This receptor was obtained from a woman in her seventies with active COVID-19. The CDR3 nucleotides read TGTGCCAGCAGTGACTCCCAGCGGCGCTACGAGCAGTACTTC. It codes for CASSDSQRRYEQYF.